This TCR beta chain was sequenced in a study of metastatic and nonmetastatic thyroid tumors. For the study at large: Repertoires from blood and tumor or nodule tissue of malignant and benign thyroid patients were compared. Findings of the study overall: Benign nodules were reported to have significantly lower TCR beta diversity than malignant thyroid tumors, in blood and tumor.

In the original workflow: Across clinicopathological groups, CDR3 differences served as the basis for building a distant-metastasis classifier for papillary thyroid cancer. Through MiXCR, TCRdb re-clonotyped the PCR reads. What appears here as the V and J calls and clone size reflects TCRdb's work, not the paper's. The sample records about 28,000 clones, under 25% being singletons. Thyroid surgery had not been preceded by any treatment in any patient. Deletions cut 4 bases from V and 0 bases from J, with 9 bases between. The germline CDR1 and CDR2 sequences are LGHNA and YSLEER. This CDR3 is 15 amino acids long. A remark on this clone: Antigen specificity is unknown.

The receptor comes from a female donor with papillary thyroid cancer or a benign thyroid nodule (not recorded which). Some clones in this sample may be carry-over from other donors' samples. This rearrangement joins TRBV4-3 to TRBJ2-2; a possible D gene is TRBD1 (5 bases). The source material was blood. The CDR3 DNA is TGCGCCAGCAGCCTGACAGCTTCGAACACCGGGGAGCTGTTTTTT. It codes for CASSLTASNTGELFF.